This T cell receptor beta chain is drawn from a study of immune evolution from preneoplasia to lung adenocarcinoma. Study results and limitations: Normal lung had the highest top T cell clone frequencies. Normal lung had highest clonality; later lesions appeared denser, more diverse.

Turning to this clone: What it binds is unknown.

The CDR3 contains 13 residues. Resections took place in Japan or China from about 2013 to 2017. H&E slides confirmed each diagnosis, reviewed by two pathologists independently. Sequencing was performed with immunoSEQ multiplex PCR; in TCRdb, only in-frame clones are kept and a portion is missing. The sample comprises 5,800 or so clones, roughly 79% of which are singletons, and around 9.5% rests with the top ten. The sequence derives from a donor older than 65 with lung adenocarcinoma. Input material: FFPE adjacent normal lung tissue. The chain carries TRBV1 and TRBJ1-1. TRBV1 has pseudogene status. The CDR3 nucleotides are TGCACCAGCCGCGGGGACCAGAACACTGAAGCTTTCTTT. This encodes CTSRGDQNTEAFF.